This entry lists 30 T cell receptor beta chains sequenced from one sample in a study of T-cell reconstitution after alpha-beta-depleted transplantation in children. A library of TCRbeta sequences, prepared with unique molecular identifiers, was generated. One entry per CDR3 protein, called by TCRdb with MiXCR from the PCR reads. Altogether about 610,000 distinct CDR3 sequences are present, roughly 10% being singletons, with the ten largest covering approximately 4.1%. The material sequenced was PBMCs from the stem cell graft donor, taken from the stem cell graft. These receptors all come from a human donor who donated a stem cell graft to a child with acute myeloid leukemia.

This clonotype was recorded a few times. The chain has TRBV27 and TRBJ2-2, with D possibly being TRBD2 (5 bases). Germline loops: CDR1 MNHEY, CDR2 SMNVEV (reference sequence). V was shortened by 5 bases and J by 1 base, with 14 bases between the two germline ends. This CDR3 has 16 residues. The CDR3 sequence is CASSPRTGLNTGELFF. The CDR3 DNA follows: TGTGCCAGCAGTCCCCGGACTGGCCTGAACACCGGGGAGCTGTTTTTT.

This clonotype was detected only a few times. The V gene is TRBV30, the J gene TRBJ2-1; 8 bases are a match to TRBD2. J gave up 3 bases and V 2 bases, and 9 bases lay outside the gene matches. The CDR3 totals 16 residues. CDR1 is GTSNPN, CDR2 SVGIG, per germline (reference sequence). CDR3 nucleotide sequence: TGTGCCTGGAGTACTCGAGCGGGAGTAGGCTACAATGAGCAGTTCTTC. As protein: CAWSTRAGVGYNEQFF.

The chain uses TRBV20-1 and TRBJ2-1; unclear D gene. Germline values: CDR1 DFQATT, CDR2 SNEGSKA (reference sequence). This CDR3 contains 14 residues. Trimming shortened V by 1 base and J by 0 bases, and 7 bases separated the two germline ends. In nucleotides, the CDR3 is TGCAGTGCTAGAGGGGAAAGCTCCTACAATGAGCAGTTCTTC. It codes for CSARGESSYNEQFF.

The chain joins TRBV30 to TRBJ2-2; 8 bases map to TRBD2. Germline values: CDR1 GTSNPN, CDR2 SVGIG (reference sequence). The CDR3 contains 12 residues. The trim removed 7 bases at V and 4 bases at J, leaving 2 bases unmatched. The CDR3 sequence is CASAGATGELFF. The DNA of the CDR3 is TGTGCCTCAGCGGGAGCCACCGGGGAGCTGTTTTTT.

This clonotype was observed many times. This chain connects TRBV6-6 to TRBJ2-7, with 7 bases aligning to TRBD1. The germline gives CDR1 MNHNY, CDR2 SVGAGI (reference sequence). The trim removed 5 bases at V and 6 bases at J, leaving 4 bases unmatched. The CDR3 sequence is 12 residues long. DNA for the CDR3: TGTGCCAGCAGTCCGACAGGGATCGAGCAGTACTTC. Protein sequence: CASSPTGIEQYF.

Turning to this clonotype: A junction boundary mismatches the germline segment, possibly from a read error. The chain carries TRBV7-7 and TRBJ2-3; 13 bases are a match to TRBD2. Looked up from germline, CDR1 is SSHAT and CDR2 is FNYEAQ (reference sequence). This CDR3 is 16 amino acids long. CDR3 nucleotide sequence: TGTGCTAGCAGCCGCGGACTAGCGGGAGAGGGAGATACGCAGTATTTT. It codes for CASSRGLAGEGDTQYF.

This clonotype was recorded at least ten times. V is TRBV20-1 and J is TRBJ2-1; 11 bases map to TRBD2. Trimming took 5 bases from V and 9 from J; bases not matched to a gene: 6. Germline V gene lookup returns CDR1 DFQATT and CDR2 SNEGSKA (reference sequence). The CDR3 sequence is 13 residues long. This CDR3 reads CSAVLLAGGEQFF. In DNA, the CDR3 is TGCAGTGCTGTTCTGCTAGCGGGAGGTGAGCAGTTCTTC.

The table lists this clonotype with many counts. The rearrangement uses TRBV20-1 and TRBJ2-5; 9 nucleotides align to TRBD2. CDR1 DFQATT and CDR2 SNEGSKA come from the germline V gene (reference sequence). Trimming removed 0 bases from V and 1 base from J; junction bases left unmatched: 15. CDR3 length: 19 residues. The CDR3 coding sequence is TGCAGTGCTAGAGACCCCTGGGCGGGAGGGGGGCGGGCCCAAGAGACCCAGTACTTC. Its protein product is CSARDPWAGGGRAQETQYF.

This clonotype occurred a few times. This sequence joins TRBV7-6 and TRBJ2-2, with a tentative D call TRBD2 (7 bases). This CDR3 is 15 amino acids long. V was pared by 3 bases and J by 6 bases, with 14 bases between. CDR1 SGHVS and CDR2 FNYEAQ come from the germline V gene. Here the CDR3 reads CASSFRGALAGELFF. The CDR3 DNA sequence: TGTGCCAGCAGCTTTCGGGGGGCGTTGGCCGGGGAGCTGTTTTTT.

This clonotype was observed a handful of times. The chain carries TRBV7-3 and TRBJ2-1; no firm D call. CDR1 is SGHTA and CDR2 is FQGTGA in the germline V gene. The V gene lost 0 bases and the J gene lost 8 bases, with 11 bases spanning the gap. This CDR3 comprises 14 residues. For the CDR3, the DNA is TGTGCCAGCAGCTTAACCCCCGGAATCTATGAGCAGTTCTTC. Amino acid sequence: CASSLTPGIYEQFF.

This clonotype has only a few counts. The J gene is TRBJ2-5, the V gene TRBV10-3, with no clear D. The CDR3 consists of 12 residues. V lost 7 bases and J 2 bases, leaving 8 bases between the germline ends. Germline loops: CDR1 ENHRY, CDR2 SYGVKD. CDR3 coding DNA: TGTGCCATCATCGCTAGACAAGAGACCCAGTACTTC. This codes for CAIIARQETQYF.

The CDR3 nucleotides read TGTGCCAGCTCACCAACACCCATTAACGGAGCGAACACCGGGGAGCTGTTTTTT. This translates into CASSPTPINGANTGELFF. The chain recombines TRBV18 with TRBJ2-2; D gene unclear. Trimming left V 2 bases short and J 0 bases short, with 16 bases between. This CDR3 is 18 amino acids long. CDR1 and CDR2 from the germline V gene are KGHSH and LQKENI.

The J gene is TRBJ1-1, the V gene TRBV29-1, with 8 positions matching TRBD1. The trim removed 1 base at V and 4 bases at J, leaving 5 bases unmatched. CDR1 SQVTM and CDR2 ANQGSEA come from the germline V gene. The CDR3 is 14 residues long. DNA of the CDR3: TGCAGCGTTGAAGTCCAGGGGGCAGGCACTGAAGCTTTCTTT. It yields the protein CSVEVQGAGTEAFF.

The chain recombines TRBV5-1 with TRBJ1-1; D gene ambiguous. There are 13 residues in the CDR3. Germline CDR1 is SGHRS and CDR2 is YFSETQ. Trimming stripped 4 bases from V and 4 bases from J, with 11 bases between. CDR3 sequence (DNA): TGCGCCAGCAGCCTCGAAACTATCACTGAAGCTTTCTTT. Its protein is CASSLETITEAFF. Complete variable domain (other parts from reference TRBV5-1 and TRBJ1-1): KAGVTQTPRYLIKTRGQQVTLSCSPISGHRSVSWYQQTPGQGLQFLFEYFSETQRNKGNFPGRFSGRQFSNSRSEMNVSTLELGDSALYLCASSLETITEAFFGQGTRLTVV.

In its sample, this clonotype was seen many times. The chain joins TRBV28 to TRBJ1-2; possibly TRBD1 for D (5 bases). Per germline, CDR1 MDHEN and CDR2 SYDVKM. CDR3 length equals 16 residues. V lost 3 bases and J lost 2, with 16 bases in between. CDR3 region: CASSFSFRQRNYGYTF. CDR3 in DNA: TGTGCCAGCAGTTTCTCCTTTAGACAGAGAAACTATGGCTACACCTTC.

This chain joins TRBV29-1 and TRBJ2-7, with 8 bases aligning to TRBD1. The CDR3 extends over 14 amino acids. V shed 0 bases, J shed 3 bases, and the junction held 4 bases outside the gene matches. Germline CDR1 is SQVTM and CDR2 is ANQGSEA. CDR3: CSVEDRGRLYEQYF. The CDR3 DNA is TGCAGCGTTGAAGACAGGGGGCGCCTCTACGAGCAGTACTTC.

This clonotype has more than one count but fewer than ten. The CDR3 region has the DNA TGTGCCACCAGCAGAGGAGGTGGGGCCGAGCAGTACTTC. Translation gives CATSRGGGAEQYF. The V call is TRBV15, the J call TRBJ2-7; tentatively, D is TRBD1 (5 bases). CDR3 length equals 13 residues. Germline V gene sequence: CDR1 LNHNV, CDR2 YYDKDF (reference sequence). V dropped 1 base and J dropped 6 bases, with 10 bases sitting between them.

This clonotype was counted a single time. V usage is TRBV29-1 and J usage is TRBJ1-1, with no clear D. Germline assignment: CDR1 SQVTM and CDR2 ANQGSEA. With 8 bases removed from V and 5 bases from J, the gap between germline ends came to 21 bases. The CDR3 extends over 14 amino acids. DNA for the CDR3: TGCAGCACCACCGAGGTGGATCCACGTACTGAAGCTTTCTTT. It specifies CSTTEVDPRTEAFF.

This clonotype was observed at least ten times. The chain uses TRBV27 and TRBJ2-1; 13 nucleotides align to TRBD2. J lost 6 bases, V lost 6 bases, and 8 bases had no gene match. Germline lookup yields CDR1 MNHEY and CDR2 SMNVEV (reference sequence). CDR3 size: 16 residues. In DNA form, the CDR3 reads TGTGCCAGCAGCTCGTATACTAGCGGGAGGGCCAATGAGCAGTTCTTC. Protein product: CASSSYTSGRANEQFF.

This clonotype was counted many times. This chain uses TRBV6-5 with TRBJ2-1; D perhaps matches TRBD1 (5 bases). The germline gives CDR1 MNHEY, CDR2 SVGAGI. Trimming left V 6 bases short and J 5 bases short, with 14 bases between. This CDR3 is built from 14 residues. The CDR3 DNA follows: TGTGCCAGCAGAGGGGCTAGGATCCACAATGAGCAGTTCTTC. It yields the protein CASRGARIHNEQFF.

The genes are TRBV5-5 and TRBJ2-1; 7 bases line up with TRBD2. V was pared by 2 bases and J by 0 bases, with 8 bases of the junction left unmatched. The CDR3 consists of 17 residues. In germline, CDR1 is SGHKS, CDR2 YYEKEE (reference sequence). The CDR3 reads CASSFLAALSSYNEQFF. The CDR3, as DNA: TGTGCCAGCAGCTTTCTAGCGGCCCTGAGCTCCTACAATGAGCAGTTCTTC. The whole variable domain, remainder taken from reference TRBV5-5 and TRBJ2-1, is DAGVTQSPTHLIKTRGQQVTLRCSPISGHKSVSWYQQVLGQGPQFIFQYYEKEERGRGNFPDRFSARQFPNYSSELNVNALLLGDSALYLCASSFLAALSSYNEQFFGPGTRLTVL.

This clonotype was seen repeatedly, ten times or more. The chain employs TRBV6-1 and TRBJ2-3, with unresolved D. Trimming cost V 5 bases and J 0 bases, with 9 bases left between them. Germline V gene lookup returns CDR1 MNHNS and CDR2 SASEGT. The CDR3 contains 14 residues. CDR3 in DNA: TGTGCCAGCAGTATCCGGCCTAGCACAGATACGCAGTATTTT. Amino acid sequence: CASSIRPSTDTQYF.

This clonotype was picked up many times. The chain recombines TRBV20-1 with TRBJ2-7; 7 bases agree with TRBD2. This CDR3 is built from 13 residues. In germline, CDR1 is DFQATT, CDR2 SNEGSKA (reference sequence). J gave up 0 bases and V 6 bases, and 5 bases lay outside the gene matches. CDR3 bases: TGCAGTGCAACTAGCGACTCCTCCTACGAGCAGTACTTC. Protein sequence: CSATSDSSYEQYF.

The table lists this clonotype with many counts. The chain recombines TRBV4-3 with TRBJ2-1; D is possibly TRBD2 (6 bases). Germline lookup yields CDR1 LGHNA and CDR2 YSLEER. Trimming removed 0 bases at V and 5 bases at J, with 11 bases between. The CDR3 is 15 residues long. CDR3 protein: CASSQDRLANNEQFF. CDR3 sequence (DNA): TGCGCCAGCAGCCAAGATCGGCTAGCGAACAATGAGCAGTTCTTC.

This clonotype was found many times. The CDR3 DNA follows: TGTGCCAGCAGACCCGGACTAGCGGGATTGAGGAATGAGCAGTTCTTC. This translates into CASRPGLAGLRNEQFF. The chain employs TRBV12-3 or TRBV12-4 and TRBJ2-1; TRBD2 aligns across 12 bases. Germline trimming cut 6 bases from V and 7 bases from J; bases unmatched to any gene: 10. The CDR3 has 16 amino acids.

The rearrangement links TRBV20-1 to TRBJ1-1; 11 bases match TRBD1. CDR1 and CDR2 (germline): DFQATT, SNEGSKA (reference sequence). This CDR3 region has 12 residues. This CDR3 reads CRPDRGHTEAFF. Here the CDR3 DNA reads TGCAGACCGGACAGGGGGCACACTGAAGCTTTCTTT.

The chain uses TRBV6-1 and TRBJ2-2, with TRBD2 identical over 9 bases. The V gene's germline CDR1 is MNHNS and CDR2 SASEGT. This CDR3 spans 14 amino acids. Trimming cost V 10 bases and J 6 bases; bases outside gene matches: 9. CDR3 sequence: CATRTSDGPGELFF. In nucleotides, the CDR3 is TGTGCCACCAGGACTAGCGACGGACCCGGGGAGCTGTTTTTT.

The genes are TRBV20-1 and TRBJ2-1; 8 bases agree with TRBD2. The CDR3 length is 14 residues. Germline CDR1 DFQATT, CDR2 SNEGSKA (reference sequence). Unmatched junction bases numbered 12, after V lost 6 bases and J lost 8 bases. This CDR3 is CSATDGGVLDEQFF. CDR3 bases: TGCAGTGCCACGGACGGGGGGGTTTTGGATGAGCAGTTCTTC.

A few counts support this clonotype. The chain has TRBV7-3 and TRBJ2-2, with TRBD2 identical over 10 bases. The germline gives CDR1 SGHTA, CDR2 FQGTGA. There are 14 residues in the CDR3. In DNA, the CDR3 is TGTGCTTCCAGGGGACTAGCGAAAGCCGGGGAGCTGTTTTTT. Translation gives CASRGLAKAGELFF.

This rearrangement joins TRBV29-1 to TRBJ1-2; weak D call: TRBD1 (5 bases). The CDR3 has 11 residues. The germline V gene has CDR1 SQVTM and CDR2 ANQGSEA. V lost 4 bases, J lost 4 bases, and 7 bases lay in between. As DNA, the CDR3 is TGCAGCGTTGTCCAGGGCTATGGCTACACCTTC. It encodes CSVVQGYGYTF. The full variable domain, rest sourced from reference TRBV29-1 and TRBJ1-2, is SAVISQKPSRDICQRGTSLTIQCQVDSQVTMMFWYRQQPGQSLTLIATANQGSEATYESGFVIDKFPISRPNLTFSTLTVSNMSPEDSSIYLCSVVQGYGYTFGSGTRLTVV.